This T cell receptor (beta chain) came from a study of patients and donors after allogeneic stem cell transplantation. TCRdb re-called the RT-PCR reads through MiXCR, storing one row per CDR3 protein. The table lists fewer than 30,000 distinct CDR3 sequences, 7.5% to 9% of them singletons, with approximately 48% in the top ten. V was pared by 2 bases and J by 4 bases, with 10 bases of the junction left unmatched. The CDR3 has 17 amino acids. The germline V gene has CDR1 SNHLY and CDR2 FYNNEI. This clonotype was sampled from a human donor who was either an allogeneic HSCT recipient or a stem cell or donor lymphocyte infusion donor (not recorded which). It is not recorded whose cells these are; they may come from a transplant donor. The sequencing input was blood, either unsorted or a sorted T cell fraction (not recorded which). The rearrangement joins TRBV2 to TRBJ2-3; 9 nucleotides match TRBD1. CDR3 nucleotides: TGTGCCAGCAGTGAACCGCGGGGGACAGGGTCCCCAGATACGCAGTATTTT. It specifies CASSEPRGTGSPDTQYF.